The TCR beta chain under discussion was sequenced for a study of patients and donors after allogeneic stem cell transplantation. V trimming: 0 bases; J trimming: 6 bases; junction bases outside the gene matches: 6. The CDR3 is made up of 15 amino acids. CDR1 and CDR2 (germline): SGHRS, YFSETQ. By share, this clonotype counts as medium-sized. TCRdb ran MiXCR on the RT-PCR reads and lists one entry per CDR3 protein. Among about 6,500 distinct CDR3 sequences listed, roughly 13% were seen once. The gene calls are TRBV5-1 and TRBJ2-3, with TRBD2 identical over 8 bases. The TCR originated in a human donor who was either an allogeneic HSCT recipient or a stem cell or donor lymphocyte infusion donor (not recorded which). It is not recorded whose cells these are; they may come from a transplant donor. Material: blood, either unsorted or a sorted T cell fraction (not recorded which). CDR3 DNA sequence: TGCGCCAGCAGCTTGGGTAGCGGGGTTGCCGATACGCAGTATTTT. This gives the protein CASSLGSGVADTQYF.